This T cell receptor beta chain originates from a study of pediatric ulcerative colitis. As to this clone: Its antigen remains unidentified.

Study-wide results and caveats: All ulcerative colitis patients, but no controls, carried two rectal clonotypes.

With V trimmed by 2 bases and J by 1 base, 7 bases remained unmatched. The CDR3 extends over 17 amino acids. The V gene's germline CDR1 is SGHAT and CDR2 FQDESV (reference sequence). Clones were sequenced by immunoSEQ multiplex PCR, and TCRdb holds only the in-frame ones, with some missing. Of 65,000 or so clones listed, 86% are singletons. The source is a boy between 10 and 17 years old with severe ulcerative colitis. Sequenced sample: blood. The gene calls are TRBV11-1 and TRBJ2-7, with TRBD2 matching 11 bases. The CDR3 nucleotides are TGTGCCAGCAGCTTAAGACTAGCGGGGACGTTTTCCTACGAGCAGTACTTC. This sequence encodes CASSLRLAGTFSYEQYF. Full variable domain (remainder filled in from reference TRBV11-1 and TRBJ2-7): EAEVAQSPRYKITEKSQAVAFWCDPISGHATLYWYRQILGQGPELLVQFQDESVVDDSQLPKDRFSAERLKGVDSTLKIQPAELGDSAMYLCASSLRLAGTFSYEQYFGPGTRLTVT.